The next 21 T cell receptor beta chains were all read from a single sample in a study of T-cell memory formation after mild COVID-19. TCRdb reanalysed the 5' RACE reads using MiXCR and keeps one entry per CDR3 protein. Of approximately 200,000 distinct CDR3 sequences in the sample, more than 15% are singletons; the top ten hold around 1.9%. The source material was PBMCs or a T cell subset sorted from them (not recorded which). Source of these receptors: an adult woman who had mild COVID-19 (a few samples of this study predate the infection). Cell type and time point are not known.

This clonotype was detected ten times or more. The rearrangement uses TRBV20-1 and TRBJ2-2, with TRBD2 matching 9 bases. CDR1 is DFQATT, CDR2 SNEGSKA, per germline (reference sequence). Trimming at V came to 4 bases and at J to 4 bases, leaving 4 bases not matched to a gene. The CDR3 length is 14 residues. CDR3 sequence: CSAISGSRTGELFF. The CDR3 DNA follows: TGCAGTGCTATTAGCGGGAGTCGCACCGGGGAGCTGTTTTTT.

This clonotype was seen a few times. The CDR3 loop is CASSSAENYGYTF. The CDR3 DNA sequence: TGTGCCAGCAGTTCCGCAGAAAACTATGGCTACACCTTC. The J gene is TRBJ1-2, the V gene TRBV12-3 or TRBV12-4; D not resolved. The CDR3 extends over 13 amino acids. V lost 4 bases, J lost 2 bases, and 8 bases lay in between.

This rearrangement joins TRBV21-1 to TRBJ2-2. TRBV21-1 is designated a pseudogene. The length of the CDR3 is 14 residues. CDR3 region: CASSKPRDTGELFF. The CDR3 DNA reads as TGTGCCAGCAGCAAACCAAGGGACACCGGGGAGCTGTTTTTT.

The chain couples TRBV3-1 to TRBJ2-1; the D is unclear. CDR1 and CDR2 from the germline V gene are LGHDT and YNNKEL (reference sequence). This CDR3 is built from 13 residues. Trimming left V 0 bases short and J 8 bases short, with 8 bases between. This CDR3 is CASSQDLWDEQFF. The CDR3 bases are TGTGCCAGCAGCCAAGATCTGTGGGATGAGCAGTTCTTC.

There are a few counts of this clonotype. This rearrangement joins TRBV20-1 to TRBJ2-3, with D perhaps being TRBD1 or TRBD2 (6 bases each). The CDR3 is 15 residues long. V lost 8 bases, J lost 0 bases, and 18 bases lay in between. In germline, CDR1 is DFQATT, CDR2 SNEGSKA (reference sequence). This chain's CDR3 is CSPRGDKVSTDTQYF. The CDR3, as DNA: TGCAGTCCCCGCGGGGACAAGGTCAGCACAGATACGCAGTATTTT.

A few counts support this clonotype. In DNA, the CDR3 is TGTGCCAGCAGCTTAGAGGGGACTACCCTCGGGGGCGAGCAGTACTTC. Its translation is CASSLEGTTLGGEQYF. The chain employs TRBV7-6 and TRBJ2-7; 7 positions match TRBD2. The CDR3 runs 16 residues. The V and J ends lost 1 base and 6 bases, in that order; junction bases with no gene match: 12. From germline, CDR1 is SGHVS and CDR2 FNYEAQ. Full variable domain (remainder filled in from reference TRBV7-6 and TRBJ2-7): GAGVSQSPRYKVTKRGQDVALRCDPISGHVSLYWYRQALGQGPEFLTYFNYEAQQDKSGLPNDRFSAERPEGSISTLTIQRTEQRDSAMYRCASSLEGTTLGGEQYFGPGTRLTVT.

This clonotype was picked up many times. The gene calls are TRBV6-6 and TRBJ1-1; 9 bases agree with TRBD1. Germline V gene sequence: CDR1 MNHNY, CDR2 SVGAGI (reference sequence). J lost 3 bases, V lost 4 bases, and 6 bases had no gene match. This CDR3 contains 15 residues. As DNA, the CDR3 is TGTGCCAGCAGTTCCCCGGGACAGGGATACACTGAAGCTTTCTTT. This codes for CASSSPGQGYTEAFF.

This chain connects TRBV12-3 or TRBV12-4 to TRBJ2-7; 10 bases agree with TRBD2. The V gene end was trimmed by 6 bases and the J gene end by 0 bases; junction bases not matched to a gene: 5. CDR3 length: 15 amino acids. The CDR3 DNA reads as TGTGCCAGCAGGCTAACTAGCGGGGACTCCTACGAGCAGTACTTC. This sequence encodes CASRLTSGDSYEQYF.

DNA for the CDR3: TGTGCCAGCAGTTTCGGCAGCGAAAACACTGAAGCTTTCTTT. It yields the protein CASSFGSENTEAFF. The chain recombines TRBV12-3 or TRBV12-4 with TRBJ1-1, with D uncertain. Between the trimmed V and J ends, which lost 3 bases and 2 bases, there was a span of 10 bases. This CDR3 has 14 residues.

This clonotype was detected many times. The chain recombines TRBV5-1 with TRBJ2-7; TRBD1 aligns across 7 bases. Germline CDR1 reads SGHRS; CDR2 reads YFSETQ. The CDR3 is 14 residues long. V shed 4 bases, J shed 1 base, and the junction held 5 bases outside the gene matches. DNA of the CDR3: TGCGCCAGCAGCCCAGGGGACAGTTCCTACGAGCAGTACTTC. Its protein is CASSPGDSSYEQYF.

This clonotype occurred a few times. The chain uses TRBV5-1 and TRBJ2-2, with D perhaps matching TRBD2 (5 bases). Per germline, CDR1 SGHRS and CDR2 YFSETQ. This CDR3 region has 13 residues. The V end was cut by 5 bases, the J end by 5 bases, with 10 bases between. The CDR3 spells CASRGRETGELFF. CDR3 nucleotides: TGCGCCAGCAGGGGGAGAGAAACCGGGGAGCTGTTTTTT.

V and J are TRBV7-9 and TRBJ1-6; no clear D gene. V was clipped by 1 base and J by 4 bases, with 8 bases between them. Germline-derived CDR1 and CDR2 are SEHNR and FQNEAQ (reference sequence). This CDR3 contains 15 residues. The DNA of the CDR3 is TGTGCCAGCAGCTTAGGCGGACCATATAATTCACCCCTCCACTTT. As protein: CASSLGGPYNSPLHF. Full variable domain (remainder filled in from reference TRBV7-9 and TRBJ1-6): DTGVSQNPRHKITKRGQNVTFRCDPISEHNRLYWYRQTLGQGPEFLTYFQNEAQLEKSRLLSDRFSAERPKGSFSTLEIQRTEQGDSAMYLCASSLGGPYNSPLHFGNGTRLTVT.

The chain is built from TRBV20-1 and TRBJ2-3; TRBD1 agrees at 8 bases. CDR3 length: 15 amino acids. The V segment lost 6 bases and the J segment 2 bases; nucleotides outside the gene matches: 10. Germline V gene data show CDR1 as DFQATT and CDR2 as SNEGSKA (reference sequence). CDR3 residues: CSAPRGRGDTDTQYF. The CDR3 DNA follows: TGCAGTGCCCCCAGGGGGCGCGGGGACACAGATACGCAGTATTTT.

CDR3 nucleotide sequence: TGTGCCAGCACCCCTAGACAGGGTGGGTACGAGCAGTACTTC. Its protein is CASTPRQGGYEQYF. The chain couples TRBV6-6 to TRBJ2-7; 7 bases are shared with TRBD1. V lost 7 bases and J lost 4; bases outside the gene matches: 10. Germline V gene sequence: CDR1 MNHNY, CDR2 SVGAGI (reference sequence). There are 14 residues in the CDR3.

This clonotype has just a few counts. This chain links TRBV5-6 with TRBJ1-4; possibly TRBD1 for D (6 bases). The germline V gene encodes CDR1 SGHDT and CDR2 YYEEEE. The ends were cut back, 3 bases at V and 0 bases at J, with 15 bases in the middle. The CDR3 runs to 17 residues. This chain's CDR3 is CASSWGPGRTTNEKLFF. DNA for the CDR3: TGTGCCAGCAGCTGGGGGCCCGGGCGGACAACTAATGAAAAACTGTTTTTT.

This chain connects TRBV12-3 or TRBV12-4 to TRBJ1-2; tentatively, D is TRBD1 (6 bases). The length of the CDR3 is 13 residues. V was cut by 4 bases and J by 2 bases, with 8 bases left in between. The DNA for the CDR3 is TGTGCCAGCAGTTCCGGGACAAACTATGGCTACACCTTC. The encoded protein is CASSSGTNYGYTF.

V and J are TRBV18 and TRBJ2-1; D gene unclear. V lost 1 base and J lost 3, with 10 bases in between. Per the germline V gene, CDR1 is KGHSH and CDR2 is LQKENI. This CDR3 spans 15 amino acids. CDR3: CASSPQVFRYNEQFF. The CDR3 DNA follows: TGTGCCAGCTCACCACAAGTATTCCGCTACAATGAGCAGTTCTTC.

This clonotype was found a few times. The junction shows a germline mismatch at one end, possibly a read error. The chain couples TRBV6-2 or TRBV6-3 to TRBJ2-1, with 7 bases lining up with TRBD2. In germline, CDR1 is MNHEY, CDR2 SVGEGT. The CDR3 spans 12 residues. CDR3 sequence (DNA): TGTGCCAGCAGTTATGGGAGGGAGTTCAGGGTCTTC. Translated, it gives CASSYGREFRVF.

This clonotype was seen a handful of times. V gene TRBV5-1 combines with J gene TRBJ2-7; D remains unclear. V shed 3 bases and J shed 0 bases, with 19 bases lying between them. The CDR3 has 17 amino acids. In germline, CDR1 is SGHRS, CDR2 YFSETQ. The CDR3 protein is CASSSPVGQPLSYEQYF. The CDR3, as DNA: TGCGCCAGCAGCTCCCCCGTTGGGCAGCCGCTCTCCTACGAGCAGTACTTC. The variable domain in full, with the rest retrieved from reference TRBV5-1 and TRBJ2-7, is KAGVTQTPRYLIKTRGQQVTLSCSPISGHRSVSWYQQTPGQGLQFLFEYFSETQRNKGNFPGRFSGRQFSNSRSEMNVSTLELGDSALYLCASSSPVGQPLSYEQYFGPGTRLTVT.

This clonotype was counted a few times. CDR3 sequence reads: CASSLRQAPGEQYF. DNA for the CDR3: TGTGCCAGCAGTTTACGGCAGGCCCCGGGGGAGCAGTACTTC. The J gene is TRBJ2-7, the V gene TRBV12-3 or TRBV12-4, with a possible D match to TRBD2 (5 bases). CDR3 length equals 14 residues. Trimming cost V 2 bases and J 7 bases, with 15 bases left between them.

This clonotype has a single count. The gene calls are TRBV5-1 and TRBJ1-6, with 7 nucleotides matching TRBD1. V trimming: 0 bases; J trimming: 9 bases; junction bases outside the gene matches: 9. Per germline, CDR1 SGHRS and CDR2 YFSETQ. This CDR3 has 16 residues. The CDR3 sequence: CASSLAGSRGISPLHF. In nucleotides, the CDR3 is TGCGCCAGCAGCTTGGCTGGCTCCAGGGGGATTTCACCCCTCCACTTT.